This is a list of T cell receptor beta chains from one sample in a study of blood T cell repertoires in COVID-19. This table comes from immunoSEQ multiplex PCR, and its TCRdb copy is limited to in-frame clones, with some not included. The sample yields about 250,000 clones, nearly 90% seen once. The sample taken for sequencing was peripheral blood. These receptors were obtained from a woman in her twenties or thirties with acute or convalescent COVID-19. The CDR3 runs from the conserved cysteine through the conserved F or W. A D gene is named only where the DNA matches it firmly. Some rows have no size entry. The others give once, few or many, or a class for an expanded clone.

d_gene,v_gene,abundance,j_gene,CDR3aa,CDR3nt
TRBD2,TRBV7-8,-,TRBJ2-1,CASSLPGLAGISIYNEQFF,TGTGCCAGCAGCTTGCCGGGACTAGCGGGAATATCCATATACAATGAGCAGTTCTTC
-,TRBV30,-,TRBJ1-4,CAWSERTGEKLFF,TGTGCCTGGAGTGAGAGAACGGGGGAAAAACTGTTTTTT
-,TRBV29-1,-,TRBJ2-7,CSVERSYEQYF,TGCAGCGTTGAGAGGTCCTACGAGCAGTACTTC
-,TRBV29-1,-,TRBJ2-5,CSSRESETQYF,TGCAGCTCACGGGAGTCGGAGACCCAGTACTTC
-,TRBV7-9,-,TRBJ2-1,CASSPTGAEGQFF,TGTGCCAGCAGCCCGACAGGTGCTGAGGGGCAGTTCTTC
TRBD1,TRBV18,-,TRBJ1-2,CASSPDRGTIYGYTF,TGTGCCAGCTCACCGGACAGGGGGACTATTTATGGCTACACCTTC
TRBD1,TRBV6-5,-,TRBJ1-5,CASRDRGDQPQHF,TGTGCCAGCAGAGACAGGGGTGATCAGCCCCAGCATTTT
-,TRBV27,-,TRBJ2-7,CASSLLMGPHYEQYF,TGTGCCAGCAGTTTGCTTATGGGGCCCCACTACGAGCAGTACTTC
-,TRBV3-1/TRBV3-2,-,TRBJ2-7,CASSQEWAGNEQYF,TGTGCCAGCAGCCAAGAATGGGCAGGGAACGAGCAGTACTTC
-,TRBV5-1,-,TRBJ2-7,CASSLAGSGYEQYF,TGCGCCAGCAGCTTGGCGGGGAGTGGCTACGAGCAGTACTTC
TRBD1,TRBV10-3,-,TRBJ1-2,CAISEPRDSAYYGYTF,TGTGCCATCAGTGAGCCTAGGGACAGCGCCTACTATGGCTACACCTTC
-,TRBV5-1,-,TRBJ2-2,CASSLGAQNTGELFF,TGCGCCAGCAGCTTGGGAGCGCAGAACACCGGGGAGCTGTTTTTT
-,TRBV6-6,-,TRBJ1-1,CASSYGGVNTEAFF,TGTGCCAGCAGTTACGGGGGGGTGAACACTGAAGCTTTCTTT
TRBD2,TRBV27,-,TRBJ2-1,CASTPTLAGVNEQFF,TGTGCCAGCACCCCTACCTTAGCGGGAGTTAATGAGCAGTTCTTC
-,TRBV5-1,-,TRBJ1-1,CASSRDGRMNTEAFF,TGCGCCAGCAGCCGCGACGGGAGGATGAACACTGAAGCTTTCTTT
TRBD1,TRBV7-2,-,TRBJ1-5,CASSPGTGRDQPQHF,TGTGCCAGCAGCCCCGGGACAGGGCGGGATCAGCCCCAGCATTTT
-,TRBV11-2,-,TRBJ2-1,CASLRGPSYNEQFF,TGTGCCAGCCTGCGGGGACCCTCCTACAATGAGCAGTTCTTC
TRBD2,TRBV2,-,TRBJ2-3,CASSGTGTSSYTQYF,TGTGCCAGCAGTGGAACCGGGACTAGTTCGTATACGCAGTATTTT
-,TRBV10-2,-,TRBJ1-3,CASSVSEEGNTIYF,TGCGCCAGTAGTGTTTCCGAGGAAGGAAACACCATATATTTT
-,TRBV15,-,TRBJ2-1,CATSKEKGVLPYNEQFF,TGTGCCACCAGTAAAGAAAAAGGAGTCTTGCCCTACAATGAGCAGTTCTTC
-,TRBV29-1,-,TRBJ2-2,CSFKRTLNTGELFF,TGCAGTTTCAAGCGGACCCTGAACACCGGGGAGCTGTTTTTT
TRBD2,TRBV30,-,TRBJ2-7,CAWSDEVAGHYEQYF,TGTGCCTGGAGTGATGAGGTAGCGGGCCACTACGAGCAGTACTTC
-,TRBV30,-,TRBJ1-1,CALASPDLNTEAFF,TGTGCCTTAGCTTCGCCCGATCTGAACACTGAAGCTTTCTTT
-,TRBV18,-,TRBJ2-7,CASSSTGYEQYF,TGTGCCAGCTCATCGACAGGTTACGAGCAGTACTTC
-,TRBV27,-,TRBJ2-5,CASSFLGRAETQYF,TGTGCCAGCAGTTTTTTAGGCAGGGCCGAGACCCAGTACTTC
-,TRBV30,-,TRBJ1-5,CAWSPTEPYSNQPQHF,TGTGCCTGGTCCCCGACAGAGCCTTATAGCAATCAGCCCCAGCATTTT
-,TRBV19,-,TRBJ1-5,CASSIMGEITQPQHF,TGTGCCAGTAGTATTATGGGAGAGATAACTCAGCCCCAGCATTTT
-,TRBV7-9,-,TRBJ2-3,CASSHSLQMSQYF,TGTGCCAGCAGTCACAGCCTACAGATGTCGCAGTATTTT
TRBD2,TRBV9,-,TRBJ2-7,CASSVELAGMNEQYF,TGTGCCAGCAGCGTAGAACTAGCGGGAATGAACGAGCAGTACTTC
-,TRBV18,-,TRBJ1-5,CASSPQPNNPGSGQPQHF,TGTGCCAGCTCACCACAACCAAATAACCCAGGGTCCGGGCAGCCCCAGCATTTT
-,TRBV29-1,once,TRBJ1-4,CSVARGGNEKLFF,TGCAGCGTAGCACGTGGCGGTAATGAAAAACTGTTTTTT
TRBD1,TRBV18,-,TRBJ2-2,CASSRDRNTGELFF,TGTGCCAGCTCACGGGACAGGAACACCGGGGAGCTGTTTTTT
-,TRBV7-2,-,TRBJ2-5,CASSLMWERETQYF,TGTGCCAGCAGCTTAATGTGGGAGCGGGAGACCCAGTACTTC
-,TRBV7-9,once,TRBJ2-7,CASSYTGIYEQYF,TGTGCCAGCAGCTACACAGGGATTTACGAGCAGTACTTC
TRBD1,TRBV2,-,TRBJ1-2,CASLTGEDNYGYTF,TGTGCCAGTTTAACAGGGGAGGATAACTATGGCTACACCTTC
TRBD1,TRBV30,-,TRBJ1-5,CAWGDRGGNQPQHF,TGTGCCTGGGGCGACAGGGGCGGCAATCAGCCCCAGCATTTT
-,TRBV29-1,-,TRBJ2-5,CSVQKLSRAETQYF,TGCAGCGTTCAAAAGCTTAGCCGCGCGGAGACCCAGTACTTC
-,TRBV27,-,TRBJ2-1,CASSSTGGSYNEQFF,TGTGCCAGCAGTTCCACAGGTGGCTCCTACAATGAGCAGTTCTTC
TRBD1,TRBV5-4,-,TRBJ1-1,CASSEGQLNTEAFF,TGTGCCAGCAGCGAGGGACAGCTGAACACTGAAGCTTTCTTT
-,TRBV25-1,few,TRBJ1-3,CASSDTGLGTGNTIYF,TGTGCCAGCAGTGACACAGGGTTAGGGACTGGAAACACCATATATTTT
-,TRBV5-6,-,TRBJ1-4,CASSLGPINEKLFF,TGTGCCAGCAGCTTGGGGCCGATTAATGAAAAACTGTTTTTT
TRBD2,TRBV5-4,-,TRBJ2-3,CASSRGGTSGATSTDTQYF,TGTGCCAGCAGCAGAGGGGGGACTAGCGGGGCCACCTCCACAGATACGCAGTATTTT
-,TRBV24-1,-,TRBJ2-1,CATSDPTREAGTYNEQFF,TGTGCCACCAGTGATCCGACCAGGGAGGCGGGAACCTACAATGAGCAGTTCTTC
TRBD2,TRBV27,once,TRBJ2-2,CASRRTSQGTGELFF,TGTGCCAGCAGGCGGACTAGCCAAGGCACCGGGGAGCTGTTTTTT
TRBD2,TRBV11-3,-,TRBJ2-3,CASSLGLAASTDTQYF,TGTGCCAGCAGCTTGGGGCTAGCGGCTAGCACAGATACGCAGTATTTT
TRBD1,TRBV7-6,-,TRBJ2-2,CASSLWTGLGTGELFF,TGTGCCAGCAGCTTATGGACAGGGTTGGGCACCGGGGAGCTGTTTTTT
-,TRBV7-8,few,TRBJ2-7,CASRDNSYEQYF,TGTGCCAGCAGGGACAACTCCTACGAGCAGTACTTC
TRBD2,TRBV3-1/TRBV3-2,-,TRBJ2-1,CASSRSSGGAVSYNEQFF,TGTGCCAGCAGCCGAAGTAGCGGGGGGGCCGTCTCCTACAATGAGCAGTTCTTC
TRBD2,TRBV4-3,-,TRBJ2-1,CASSAGTSGKHEQFF,TGCGCCAGCAGCGCAGGGACTAGCGGGAAACATGAGCAGTTCTTC